This T cell receptor (beta chain) was documented in a study of shared clonotypes between healthy human individuals. Study results and limitations: Among donors, clonotype sharing was expected to be affected by sequencing depth. Non-shared clonotypes displayed generation probabilities falling below those of clonotypes present in all four donors.

Each sorted subset replicate got 200 ng genomic DNA, 25,000 to 35,000 genomes. Authors' data handling: Sequence data from immunoSEQ were junction-only and lacked quality scores; consequently, filtering differed. Sequenced by immunoSEQ multiplex PCR; TCRdb stores in-frame clones only, minus some. That table furnishes V, J and clone size, whereas the DNA furnished D and trimming. The sample holds under 2,000,000 clones, about 94% seen once. As concerns this clone: The antigen is undetermined.

Positive CCR7 selection of CD45RO-negative cells yielded the naive CD8 cells, and terminally differentiated effector memory CD45RA+ cells were excluded. In germline, CDR1 is SGHNT, CDR2 YYREEE (reference sequence). There are 14 residues in the CDR3. V dropped 0 bases and J dropped 5; count of bases not matched to a gene: 4. The specimen sequenced was naive CD8+ T cells sorted from blood. The clonotype comes from a man aged 18 to 30 in good health. This rearrangement joins TRBV5-4 to TRBJ2-7; 8 bases line up with TRBD2. CDR3 coding DNA: TGTGCCAGCAGCTTGGGAGCGGGAGACAACGAGCAGTACTTC. Residues: CASSLGAGDNEQYF.